This T cell receptor (beta chain) is from a study of cytomegalovirus exposure and HLA in healthy donors. Study findings and constraints: Clusters of TCRs from the first cohort tended to co-occur in the approximately 130 validation repertoires (as a later analysis found).

This table comes from immunoSEQ multiplex PCR, and its TCRdb copy is limited to in-frame clones, with some not included. This table holds roughly 90,000 clones, about 85% found once. With 4 bases removed from V and 4 bases from J, the gap between germline ends came to 10 bases. The CDR3 length is 14 residues. CDR1 is MNHEY and CDR2 is SMNVEV in the germline V gene (reference sequence). As to this clone: Its antigen is as yet unknown.

The chain uses TRBV27 and TRBJ2-2; tentatively, D is TRBD1 (5 bases). Sequencing was carried out using PBMCs. The clonotype comes from a man aged 18 to 29 in good health and CMV-seropositive. In DNA form, the CDR3 reads TGTGCCAGCAGTTCGGACACTGGCACCGGGGAGCTGTTTTTT. Residues: CASSSDTGTGELFF.